One sample yielded the 26 T cell receptor beta chains listed below, sequenced in a study of shared clonotypes between healthy human individuals. Libraries were prepared by immunoSEQ multiplex PCR; TCRdb keeps only in-frame clonotypes and omits some of them. The sample has fewer than 1.6 million clones, about 98.5% seen once; the top ten hold under 0.45%. The sequencing input was naive CD4+ T cells sorted from blood. Subset given: CD45RA+ positively selected. The source of these receptors is a man under 40 in good health.

V gene TRBV7-9 combines with J gene TRBJ1-5; TRBD1 agrees at 7 bases. CDR1 and CDR2 (germline): SEHNR, FQNEAQ (reference sequence). The V gene end was trimmed by 3 bases and the J gene end by 0 bases; junction bases not matched to a gene: 8. The CDR3 is 17 amino acids. The CDR3 region has the DNA TGTGCCAGCAGCTTGGGACAGACAGCAGATAGCAATCAGCCCCAGCATTTT. The encoded protein is CASSLGQTADSNQPQHF.

The genes are TRBV7-2 and TRBJ2-7; TRBD2 matches 12 bases. The germline CDR1 and CDR2 sequences are SGHTA and FQGNSA. CDR3 length: 14 residues. J gave up 4 bases and V 5 bases, and 3 bases lay outside the gene matches. This CDR3 reads CASSMTSGSYEQYF. CDR3 nucleotides: TGTGCCAGCAGCATGACTAGCGGGAGTTACGAGCAGTACTTC. Full variable domain (missing parts from reference TRBV7-2 and TRBJ2-7): GAGVSQSPSNKVTEKGKDVELRCDPISGHTALYWYRQSLGQGLEFLIYFQGNSAPDKSGLPSDRFSAERTGGSVSTLTIQRTQQEDSAVYLCASSMTSGSYEQYFGPGTRLTVT.

Comment on this clone: Other nucleotide sequences from this sample produce the same CDR3. This rearrangement joins TRBV19 to TRBJ1-5; 7 bases map to TRBD1. The germline CDR1 and CDR2 sequences are LNHDA and SQIVND (reference sequence). The CDR3 contains 15 residues. J lost 2 bases, V lost 3 bases, and 4 bases had no gene match. In DNA, the CDR3 is TGTGCCAGTAGTATCGGGCAGGGGGGCAATCAGCCCCAGCATTTT. It codes for CASSIGQGGNQPQHF.

This chain links TRBV7-2 with TRBJ2-5; 8 nucleotides align to TRBD1. Germline V gene lookup returns CDR1 SGHTA and CDR2 FQGNSA. Losses at the gene ends were 2 bases for V and 4 bases for J; bases not matched to a gene: 6. There are 15 residues in the CDR3. CDR3 nucleotides: TGTGCCAGCAGCTTAAGGTCAGGACAGGGAGAGACCCAGTACTTC. This gives the protein CASSLRSGQGETQYF.

V and J are TRBV29-1 and TRBJ2-1; TRBD2 aligns across 9 bases. There are 14 residues in the CDR3. Trimming cost V 4 bases and J 2 bases; bases outside gene matches: 3. Per the germline V gene, CDR1 is SQVTM and CDR2 is ANQGSEA. The CDR3 DNA reads TGCAGCGTTGTTAGCGGGAGTCCCTACAATGAGCAGTTCTTC. It encodes CSVVSGSPYNEQFF.

The chain links TRBV5-1 to TRBJ2-7; 11 bases are shared with TRBD2. The CDR3 has 16 residues. Trimming at V came to 4 bases and at J to 7 bases, leaving 13 bases not matched to a gene. The V gene's germline CDR1 is SGHRS and CDR2 YFSETQ. The CDR3 here is CASSPLGTSGSWEQYF. The CDR3 DNA reads as TGCGCCAGCAGCCCGCTAGGGACTAGCGGTTCCTGGGAGCAGTACTTC.

The genes are TRBV9 and TRBJ2-7, with D tentatively TRBD1 (7 bases). The CDR3 runs to 13 residues. CDR1 is SGDLS and CDR2 is YYNGEE in the germline V gene. V gave up 3 bases and J gave up 6 bases, with 13 bases separating them. CDR3 in amino acids: CASSETGRGEQYF. DNA for the CDR3: TGTGCCAGCAGCGAGACAGGGCGGGGCGAGCAGTACTTC. The complete variable domain, with remaining parts taken from reference TRBV9 and TRBJ2-7, reads DSGVTQTPKHLITATGQRVTLRCSPRSGDLSVYWYQQSLDQGLQFLIQYYNGEERAKGNILERFSAQQFPDLHSELNLSSLELGDSALYFCASSETGRGEQYFGPGTRLTVT.

V is TRBV5-4 and J is TRBJ2-4; D gene ambiguous. From germline, CDR1 is SGHNT and CDR2 YYREEE (reference sequence). V lost 2 bases and J 1 base, leaving 10 bases between the germline ends. The CDR3 extends over 15 amino acids. The CDR3 nucleotides are TGTGCCAGCAGCTTAGGAGCGCAGGCCAAAAACATTCAGTACTTC. This sequence encodes CASSLGAQAKNIQYF. Looking up the rest from reference TRBV5-4 and TRBJ2-4 gives the full variable domain: ETGVTQSPTHLIKTRGQQVTLRCSSQSGHNTVSWYQQALGQGPQFIFQYYREEENGRGNFPPRFSGLQFPNYSSELNVNALELDDSALYLCASSLGAQAKNIQYFGAGTRLSVL.

The CDR3 spells CSVVSRGQGKNTIYF. Here the CDR3 DNA reads TGCAGCGTTGTATCCCGGGGGCAGGGGAAAAACACCATATATTTT. The J gene is TRBJ1-3, the V gene TRBV29-1; D might be TRBD1 (6 bases). The CDR3 loop spans 15 amino acids. The V end lost 4 bases, the J end lost 6 bases, and 19 bases lay between the germline ends. From germline, CDR1 is SQVTM and CDR2 ANQGSEA.

The V call is TRBV19, the J call TRBJ1-3; D is unresolved. CDR1 and CDR2 (germline): LNHDA, SQIVND (reference sequence). The germline V and J ends were trimmed by 3 bases and 0 bases, with 12 bases remaining between them. The CDR3 runs to 16 residues. The CDR3 loop reads CASSIGIFLSGNTIYF. The DNA for the CDR3 is TGTGCCAGTAGTATTGGTATCTTCCTCTCTGGAAACACCATATATTTT.

This rearrangement joins TRBV5-1 to TRBJ1-1; 11 nucleotides match TRBD1. V dropped 3 bases and J dropped 11; count of bases not matched to a gene: 6. CDR1 is SGHRS, CDR2 YFSETQ, per germline. CDR3 length: 13 residues. Here the CDR3 reads CASSWGQGDLAFF. CDR3 nucleotides: TGCGCCAGCAGCTGGGGACAGGGGGATTTGGCTTTCTTT.

This clone was recorded only once. V is TRBV5-4 and J is TRBJ2-7; D is possibly TRBD2 (5 bases). V lost 8 bases and J lost 3, with 18 bases in between. Germline lookup yields CDR1 SGHNT and CDR2 YYREEE (reference sequence). This CDR3 comprises 14 residues. The CDR3 DNA follows: TGTGCCAGTAGCGATCATACGGCGGGCTACGAGCAGTACTTC. It encodes CASSDHTAGYEQYF.

This chain uses TRBV7-6 with TRBJ1-1, with D unresolved. Germline V gene data show CDR1 as SGHVS and CDR2 as FNYEAQ. The CDR3 is 13 residues long. V lost 3 bases and J 0 bases, leaving 5 bases between the germline ends. The CDR3 protein is CASSFYMNTEAFF. The CDR3 DNA reads TGTGCCAGCAGCTTTTACATGAACACTGAAGCTTTCTTT.

The gene calls are TRBV5-8 and TRBJ2-1; TRBD2 matches at 9 bases. The V and J ends lost 2 bases and 3 bases, in that order; junction bases with no gene match: 6. The CDR3 totals 16 residues. CDR1 SGHTS and CDR2 YDEGEE come from the germline V gene. The DNA for the CDR3 is TGTGCCAGCAGCTTAACGACTAGCGGAGACTACAATGAGCAGTTCTTC. As protein: CASSLTTSGDYNEQFF.

About this clone: At the DNA level, this CDR3 is encoded by other sequences in the same sample as well. The J gene is TRBJ2-7, the V gene TRBV11-2, with 7 nucleotides matching TRBD1. In germline, CDR1 is SGHAT, CDR2 FQNNGV. Trimming took 1 base from V and 0 from J; bases not matched to a gene: 3. This CDR3 has 15 residues. The CDR3 is CASSLVSGGSYEQYF. CDR3 in DNA: TGTGCCAGCAGCTTAGTCTCAGGGGGCTCCTACGAGCAGTACTTC.

This clone was recorded once. The J gene is TRBJ2-7, the V gene TRBV28, with D possibly being TRBD1 (5 bases). The length of the CDR3 is 15 residues. Trimming took off 5 bases at V and 3 bases at J, with 17 bases between the two ends. Germline lookup yields CDR1 MDHEN and CDR2 SYDVKM. The CDR3 is CASSPTRGHHYEQYF. The CDR3 DNA reads TGTGCCAGCAGTCCGACTCGCGGACACCACTACGAGCAGTACTTC. Full variable domain (remainder filled in from reference TRBV28 and TRBJ2-7): DVKVTQSSRYLVKRTGEKVFLECVQDMDHENMFWYRQDPGLGLRLIYFSYDVKMKEKGDIPEGYSVSREKKERFSLILESASTNQTSMYLCASSPTRGHHYEQYFGPGTRLTVT.

This sequence joins TRBV10-3 and TRBJ2-7, with D perhaps matching TRBD1 (6 bases). Germline loops: CDR1 ENHRY, CDR2 SYGVKD. CDR3 length: 13 amino acids. The V end was cut by 11 bases, the J end by 2 bases, with 16 bases between. The CDR3 region is CAVHRDTAYEQYF. The DNA for the CDR3 is TGTGCCGTCCATCGGGACACGGCCTACGAGCAGTACTTC.

Turning to this clone: The same CDR3 arises from other DNA sequences in this sample as well. The chain carries TRBV18 and TRBJ1-5, with no clear D. Trimming took 6 bases from V and 5 from J, leaving 8 bases between them. The CDR3 extends over 12 amino acids. The germline CDR1 and CDR2 sequences are KGHSH and LQKENI. The CDR3 sequence is CASSPPDQPQHF. The CDR3 bases are TGTGCCAGCTCTCCCCCTGATCAGCCCCAGCATTTT. Together with reference TRBV18 and TRBJ1-5, the CDR3 gives the full variable domain: NAGVMQNPRHLVRRRGQEARLRCSPMKGHSHVYWYRQLPEEGLKFMVYLQKENIIDESGMPKERFSAEFPKEGPSILRIQQVVRGDSAAYFCASSPPDQPQHFGDGTRLSIL.

The chain links TRBV2 to TRBJ2-1; a possible D gene is TRBD2 (5 bases). CDR1 is SNHLY, CDR2 FYNNEI, per germline. The V and J ends lost 8 bases and 0 bases respectively, with 14 bases between them. The CDR3 covers 15 residues. This CDR3 reads CASGLLVPSYNEQFF. The CDR3 nucleotides are TGTGCCAGCGGGCTACTAGTCCCCTCCTACAATGAGCAGTTCTTC. Filled out from reference TRBV2 and TRBJ2-1, the complete variable domain reads EPEVTQTPSHQVTQMGQEVILRCVPISNHLYFYWYRQILGQKVEFLVSFYNNEISEKSEIFDDQFSVERPDGSNFTLKIRSTKLEDSAMYFCASGLLVPSYNEQFFGPGTRLTVL.

The chain has TRBV6-1 and TRBJ2-2, with 11 bases lining up with TRBD2. V was clipped by 2 bases and J by 8 bases; unmatched bases: 7. Germline CDR1 and CDR2: MNHNS and SASEGT. The CDR3 contains 16 residues. The CDR3 sequence: CASSELAGGNIGELFF. The CDR3 coding sequence is TGTGCCAGCAGTGAACTAGCGGGAGGAAACATAGGGGAGCTGTTTTTT.

This clone was observed a single time. This sequence joins TRBV28 and TRBJ2-7; 13 bases map to TRBD2. V shed 10 bases, J shed 2 bases, and the junction held 5 bases outside the gene matches. Germline assignment: CDR1 MDHEN and CDR2 SYDVKM. CDR3 size: 14 residues. The CDR3 reads CAIGTSGIPYEQYF. In DNA form, the CDR3 reads TGTGCCATCGGGACTAGCGGGATACCCTACGAGCAGTACTTC.

The rearrangement joins TRBV6-1 to TRBJ2-2; possible D gene TRBD1, 5 bases. This CDR3 is 15 amino acids long. V was clipped by 3 bases and J by 2 bases, with 10 bases between them. Germline V CDR1 and CDR2: MNHNS, SASEGT. The CDR3 reads CASSDSGSNTGELFF. The DNA of the CDR3 is TGTGCCAGCAGTGATTCAGGGTCCAACACCGGGGAGCTGTTTTTT.

This chain joins TRBV21-1 and TRBJ2-7; the D segment call TRBD1 is taken from the table without a DNA check. TRBV21-1 corresponds to a pseudogene. This CDR3 has 16 residues. The CDR3 spells CASEGVVQGDPYEQYF. The CDR3 DNA is TGTGCCAGCGAGGGGGTGGTACAGGGGGACCCCTACGAGCAGTACTTC.

The J gene is TRBJ1-4, the V gene TRBV20-1; D is unclear. The V end was cut by 3 bases, the J end by 8 bases, with 7 bases between. The CDR3 extends over 11 amino acids. CDR1 DFQATT and CDR2 SNEGSKA come from the germline V gene (reference sequence). The CDR3 sequence: CSARDLEKLFF. In DNA form, the CDR3 reads TGCAGTGCTAGGGACTTAGAAAAACTGTTTTTT.

The CDR3: CASGNIYEQYF. CDR3 DNA: TGTGCCAGCGGAAATATTTACGAGCAGTACTTC. The chain combines TRBV6-5 with TRBJ2-7; no definite D call. The CDR3 totals 11 residues. V was pared by 8 bases and J by 4 bases, with 9 bases between. In germline, CDR1 is MNHEY, CDR2 SVGAGI.

The gene calls are TRBV11-2 and TRBJ2-2; D remains ambiguous. The CDR3 contains 14 residues. Germline V gene sequence: CDR1 SGHAT, CDR2 FQNNGV. The V end was cut by 0 bases, the J end by 3 bases, with 5 bases between. In nucleotides, the CDR3 is TGTGCCAGCAGCTTAGACTCCGACACCGGGGAGCTGTTTTTT. Translating gives CASSLDSDTGELFF.